This T cell receptor beta chain emerged from a study of shared clonotypes between healthy human individuals. The overall study: The study used three CD4 naive, three CD4 memory, two CD8 naive and one CD8 memory plate per donor. Study findings and constraints: Clonotype sharing among donors was expected to depend on sequencing depth.

CD45RO-negative, CCR7-selected cells formed the naive CD8 fraction, which excluded terminally differentiated effector memory CD45RA+ cells. Only Caucasian adults living in Nashville, Tennessee made up the donor group. Points on this clone: What it recognizes is unknown.

Several immunoSEQ 96-well plates shared each subset's DNA, each plate a replicate. Assay used: immunoSEQ multiplex PCR; TCRdb lists only in-frame clones, some missing. Of about 680,000 clones listed, just over 90% were seen once; the top ten hold nearly 25%. The sequencing sample was made of naive CD8+ T cells sorted from blood. The TCR was taken from a man aged 30 to 39 in good health.

The CDR3: CSVVRVDTGELFF. CDR3 nucleotides: TGCAGCGTTGTGCGGGTTGACACCGGGGAGCTGTTTTTT. The J gene is TRBJ2-2, the V gene TRBV29-1; a weak D match, TRBD2 (5 bases). Germline assignment: CDR1 SQVTM and CDR2 ANQGSEA. CDR3 length equals 13 residues. Trimming stripped 4 bases from V and 3 bases from J, with 9 bases between.